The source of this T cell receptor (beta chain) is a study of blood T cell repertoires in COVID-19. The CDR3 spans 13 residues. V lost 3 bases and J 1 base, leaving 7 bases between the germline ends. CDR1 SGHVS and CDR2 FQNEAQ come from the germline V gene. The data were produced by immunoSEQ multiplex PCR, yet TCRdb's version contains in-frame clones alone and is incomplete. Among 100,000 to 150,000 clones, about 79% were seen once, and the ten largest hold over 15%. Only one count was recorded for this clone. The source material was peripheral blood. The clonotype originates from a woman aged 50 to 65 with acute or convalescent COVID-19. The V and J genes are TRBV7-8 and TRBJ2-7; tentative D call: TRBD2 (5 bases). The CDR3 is CASSFSGSYEQYF. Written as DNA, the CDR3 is TGTGCCAGCAGCTTTTCGGGATCCTACGAGCAGTACTTC.